The rows below give T cell receptor beta chains drawn from one sample of a study of T cell repertoires in cytomegalovirus infection. For these TCRs, the target antigens are not known. TCRdb processed the reads anew with MiXCR; each CDR3 protein has one entry. The sample shows some 920,000 distinct CDR3 sequences, around 29% of them seen only once. Here the sequenced sample was cultured CD8+ T cells from PBMCs, taken from culture after CMV antigen stimulation. Receptors were obtained from a human donor in good health (CMV status not recorded). Some clones in this sample may be carry-over from other donors' samples. Each CDR3 is given with its conserved first and last residue. The D gene is left open where the match is weak. Not all rows give a size; the values are once, few, many and, for expanded clones, a class.

>few|TRBJ2-1|TRBV15|TRBD1
CATSRLRTGDNEQFF
TGTGCCACCAGCAGATTGCGGACAGGGGACAATGAGCAGTTCTTC
>NA|TRBJ1-5|TRBV6-6|NA
CASSVTDSNQPQHF
TGTGCCAGCAGCGTTACGGATAGCAATCAGCCCCAGCATTTT
>NA|TRBJ2-7|TRBV20-1|NA
CSARVMRQTTYEQYF
TGCAGTGCTAGAGTTATGAGACAGACGACCTACGAGCAGTACTTC
>few|TRBJ2-1|TRBV20-1|TRBD1
CSARAPGTGTYNEQFF
TGCAGTGCTAGAGCCCCCGGGACAGGGACGTACAATGAGCAGTTCTTC
>NA|TRBJ1-4|TRBV27|NA
CASSPIRYGNEKLFF
TGTGCCAGCAGCCCGATTAGGTACGGGAATGAAAAACTGTTTTTT
>NA|TRBJ2-7|TRBV2|TRBD2
CASGFTGTKYEQYF
TGTGCCAGCGGGTTTACCGGGACTAAATACGAGCAGTACTTC
>few|TRBJ2-1|TRBV25-1|NA
CASSGAGRSSYNEQFF
TGTGCCAGCAGTGGAGCCGGGCGTAGCTCCTACAATGAGCAGTTCTTC
>many|TRBJ2-3|TRBV7-2|NA
CASSLAVFPPDTQYF
TGTGCCAGCAGCTTAGCGGTATTCCCCCCAGATACGCAGTATTTT
>once|TRBJ2-1|TRBV27|TRBD2
CANSFSSGPYNEQFF
TGTGCCAACAGTTTTTCTAGCGGGCCCTACAATGAGCAGTTCTTC
>few|TRBJ2-5|TRBV6-2/TRBV6-3|NA
CASSGPPADPRETQYF
TGTGCCAGCAGTGGGCCCCCAGCGGACCCTCGGGAGACCCAGTACTTC
>once|TRBJ2-2|TRBV4-3|NA
CASSPASGFLTGELFF
TGCGCCAGCAGCCCGGCCTCGGGGTTCCTCACCGGGGAGCTGTTTTTT
>NA|TRBJ1-2|TRBV29-1|NA
CSVEDLGGYTF
TGCAGCGTTGAAGATTTAGGGGGCTACACCTTC
>NA|TRBJ1-1|TRBV3-1|NA
CASREDGYTEAFF
TGTGCCAGCAGGGAAGACGGTTACACTGAAGCTTTCTTT
>many|TRBJ1-1|TRBV7-8|TRBD1
CASRYEGGPRSTEAFF
TGTGCCAGCAGATACGAAGGGGGCCCGAGGAGCACTGAAGCTTTCTTT
>NA|TRBJ2-2|TRBV7-9|NA
CASSRGAGAGELFF
TGTGCCAGCAGCAGGGGGGCCGGAGCCGGGGAGCTGTTTTTT
>few|TRBJ1-1|TRBV19|NA
CASSRVGTEAFF
TGTGCCAGTAGTAGGGTTGGCACTGAAGCTTTCTTT
>NA|TRBJ2-1|TRBV24-1|NA
CATSASPYNEQFF
TGTGCCACCAGTGCCTCACCCTACAATGAGCAGTTCTTC
>once|TRBJ2-5|TRBV6-5|NA
CASSYDSWGQETQYF
TGTGCCAGCAGTTACGACTCCTGGGGCCAAGAGACCCAGTACTTC
>many|TRBJ2-5|TRBV7-2|NA
CASSLFPGSTEETQYF
TGTGCCAGCAGCTTATTCCCAGGGAGTACCGAAGAGACCCAGTACTTC
>NA|TRBJ1-1|TRBV19|TRBD1
CASRAQGDHLNTEAFF
TGTGCCAGTAGAGCCCAGGGGGATCATCTGAACACTGAAGCTTTCTTT
>few|TRBJ1-2|TRBV6-1|NA
CASSDFMILGGSYGYTF
TGTGCCAGCAGTGACTTTATGATTCTCGGTGGTTCCTATGGCTACACCTTC
>NA|TRBJ1-1|TRBV5-1|TRBD1
CASSLQGIGNTEAFF
TGCGCCAGCAGCTTACAGGGGATAGGGAACACTGAAGCTTTCTTT
>NA|TRBJ2-7|TRBV18|TRBD2
CASSPTGLAGVYEQYF
TGTGCCAGCTCACCTACCGGACTAGCGGGGGTATACGAGCAGTACTTC
>few|TRBJ2-7|TRBV7-6|NA
CASSSPATGLAYEQYF
TGTGCCAGCAGCTCCCCTGCGACAGGTCTTGCCTACGAGCAGTACTTC
>few|TRBJ1-5|TRBV6-2/TRBV6-3|NA
CASSYLGQHSNQPQHF
TGTGCCAGCAGCTACCTTGGACAGCATAGCAATCAGCCCCAGCATTTT
>few|TRBJ1-4|TRBV6-5|NA
CASSYTVTNEKLFF
TGTGCCAGCAGTTACACAGTAACTAATGAAAAACTGTTTTTT
>NA|TRBJ2-7|TRBV27|NA
CASSLLRSRSYEQYF
TGTGCCAGCAGTTTATTACGGTCCAGGTCCTACGAGCAGTACTTC